These 21 T cell receptor beta chains were sequenced from one sample in a study of high-grade serous ovarian cancer treatment subgroups. The method was immunoSEQ multiplex PCR; TCRdb's version includes in-frame clones alone and lacks a portion of them. In the table there are 25,000 to 30,000 clones, about 81% of which are singletons. Tumor samples were obtained before definitive surgery or chemotherapy. Sequencing was performed on tumor tissue. All receptors come from a human donor with high-grade serous ovarian cancer.

The DNA for the CDR3 is TGTGCCTCCGCGGATAGCGGGACCGTCGGGGAGCTGTTTTTT. It translates to CASADSGTVGELFF. The chain couples TRBV6-1 to TRBJ2-2; 8 bases agree with TRBD2. Germline CDR1 is MNHNS and CDR2 is SASEGT. V lost 11 bases and J lost 7; bases outside the gene matches: 12. This CDR3 comprises 14 residues.

This rearrangement joins TRBV19 to TRBJ1-3, with D perhaps TRBD1 (5 bases). Germline assignment: CDR1 LNHDA and CDR2 SQIVND (reference sequence). Trimming pared 8 bases from V and 0 bases from J, leaving 11 bases between. This CDR3 region has 14 residues. CDR3 nucleotides: TGTGCCAGTGGGGACGGTTACTCTGGAAACACCATATATTTT. It specifies CASGDGYSGNTIYF.

The rearrangement links TRBV15 to TRBJ2-1; 9 bases line up with TRBD2. CDR1 and CDR2 from the germline V gene are LNHNV and YYDKDF (reference sequence). The V gene end was trimmed by 0 bases and the J gene end by 9 bases; junction bases not matched to a gene: 9. CDR3 length: 16 residues. The CDR3 spells CATSRDRLAGAVEQFF. Here the CDR3 DNA reads TGTGCCACCAGCAGAGATCGCTTAGCGGGAGCAGTTGAGCAGTTCTTC.

The chain carries TRBV5-5 and TRBJ1-5; D is possibly TRBD1 (5 bases). CDR1 and CDR2 from the germline V gene are SGHKS and YYEKEE (reference sequence). This CDR3 has 13 residues. Trimming took 4 bases from V and 1 from J, leaving 6 bases between them. DNA for the CDR3: TGTGCCAGCAGCCGGGACAGCAATCAGCCCCAGCATTTT. It encodes CASSRDSNQPQHF.

The chain couples TRBV28 to TRBJ2-7; D might be TRBD1 or TRBD2, each matching 5 bases. With 7 bases removed from V and 2 bases from J, the gap between germline ends came to 12 bases. In germline, CDR1 is MDHEN, CDR2 SYDVKM. The CDR3 sequence is 13 residues long. In nucleotides, the CDR3 is TGTGCCAGCAAGGGGACGGGCCCCTACGAGCAGTACTTC. Translating gives CASKGTGPYEQYF.

The chain couples TRBV5-6 to TRBJ1-5, with unresolved D. Germline CDR1 reads SGHDT; CDR2 reads YYEEEE. V was cut by 2 bases and J by 4 bases, with 10 bases left in between. This CDR3 is 14 amino acids long. Here the CDR3 DNA reads TGTGCCAGCAGCTTCGGCACTTGGAATCAGCCCCAGCATTTT. This sequence encodes CASSFGTWNQPQHF.

J is TRBJ2-2 and V is TRBV10-1; TRBD2 matches 10 bases. Germline CDR1 is WNHNN and CDR2 is SYGVQD (reference sequence). The CDR3 extends over 16 amino acids. V lost 7 bases to trimming and J lost 4 bases; unmatched junction nucleotides: 9. The CDR3 reads CASMPGLASTTGELFF. CDR3 bases: TGCGCCAGCATGCCGGGACTAGCGTCGACCACCGGGGAGCTGTTTTTT.

The gene calls are TRBV30 and TRBJ1-6, with unresolved D. Trimming took 3 bases from V and 7 from J, leaving 10 bases between them. The germline gives CDR1 GTSNPN, CDR2 SVGIG (reference sequence). This CDR3 spans 13 amino acids. The CDR3, as DNA: TGTGCCTGGAGGGCCCAGACGAATTCACCCCTCCACTTT. The encoded protein is CAWRAQTNSPLHF. Complete variable domain (other parts from reference TRBV30 and TRBJ1-6): SQTIHQWPATLVQPVGSPLSLECTVEGTSNPNLYWYRQAAGRGLQLLFYSVGIGQISSEVPQNLSASRPQDRQFILSSKKLLLSDSGFYLCAWRAQTNSPLHFGNGTRLTVT.

This chain uses TRBV2 with TRBJ2-3, with TRBD2 matching 14 bases. The junction had 11 bases not matched to a gene; V was cut back by 11 bases and J by 4 bases. The CDR3 is 16 residues long. Per germline, CDR1 SNHLY and CDR2 FYNNEI. CDR3 bases: TGTGCCTCCCAGGCCGGGACTAGCGGGAGCCCAGATACGCAGTATTTT. Amino acid sequence: CASQAGTSGSPDTQYF.

This clone turned up a few times. This chain connects TRBV5-6 to TRBJ2-1; maybe TRBD2 (6 bases). CDR1 and CDR2 (germline): SGHDT, YYEEEE. Trimming left V 1 base short and J 0 bases short, with 14 bases between. This CDR3 contains 17 residues. As DNA, the CDR3 is TGTGCCAGCAGCTTGTGGAGGGGCCGGGGCTCCTACAATGAGCAGTTCTTC. Its translation is CASSLWRGRGSYNEQFF.

This clone was recorded a few times. This rearrangement joins TRBV6-5 to TRBJ2-7, with 9 bases fitting TRBD1. This CDR3 contains 14 residues. Germline CDR1 MNHEY, CDR2 SVGAGI. Losses at the gene ends were 6 bases for V and 3 bases for J; bases not matched to a gene: 6. The CDR3 region has the DNA TGTGCCAGCAGGAGGGACAGGGAATACTACGAGCAGTACTTC. Its translation is CASRRDREYYEQYF.

This rearrangement joins TRBV2 to TRBJ1-6; the D is unclear. There are 14 residues in the CDR3. The germline V and J ends were trimmed by 6 bases and 0 bases, with 6 bases remaining between them. The germline CDR1 and CDR2 sequences are SNHLY and FYNNEI. The CDR3 sequence: CASRQSSYNSPLHF. For the CDR3, the DNA is TGTGCCAGCAGACAGAGCTCCTATAATTCACCCCTCCACTTT.

J is TRBJ2-3 and V is TRBV14; no reliable D call. The germline V gene encodes CDR1 SGHDN and CDR2 FVKESK. The CDR3 consists of 15 residues. V was pared by 2 bases and J by 2 bases, with 11 bases between. The CDR3 spells CASSQQRVFTDTQYF. In nucleotides, the CDR3 is TGTGCCAGCAGCCAACAGCGAGTATTCACAGATACGCAGTATTTT.

The chain employs TRBV5-1 and TRBJ2-5, with 7 nucleotides matching TRBD1. The germline V gene encodes CDR1 SGHRS and CDR2 YFSETQ. CDR3 length: 14 residues. V lost 3 bases, J lost 5 bases, and 7 bases stayed unmatched. This CDR3 reads CASSSTGIWETQYF. The CDR3 DNA reads TGCGCCAGCAGCTCGACAGGGATTTGGGAGACCCAGTACTTC.

This chain connects TRBV7-2 to TRBJ2-3; unclear D gene. V was trimmed by 1 base and J by 2 bases, leaving 7 bases between them. The CDR3 is made up of 14 amino acids. Germline CDR1 is SGHTA and CDR2 is FQGNSA. In DNA form, the CDR3 reads TGTGCCAGCAGCTTAGATCGATTCACAGATACGCAGTATTTT. It codes for CASSLDRFTDTQYF.

This chain uses TRBV19 with TRBJ2-7; no firm D call. V was pared by 5 bases and J by 4 bases, with 12 bases between. CDR3 length equals 13 residues. Per germline, CDR1 LNHDA and CDR2 SQIVND (reference sequence). The CDR3 sequence is CASSQLRGYEQYF. The CDR3 DNA reads TGTGCCAGTAGTCAGCTTAGAGGTTACGAGCAGTACTTC.

This chain joins TRBV19 and TRBJ1-1; perhaps TRBD1 as D (6 bases). Germline values: CDR1 LNHDA, CDR2 SQIVND (reference sequence). The V end lost 4 bases, the J end lost 4 bases, and 16 bases lay between the germline ends. The CDR3 has 15 residues. CDR3 region: CASSTFPSDSTEAFF. The CDR3, as DNA: TGTGCCAGTAGTACGTTCCCCTCGGACAGCACTGAAGCTTTCTTT.

The chain employs TRBV7-6 and TRBJ1-1; unclear D gene. This CDR3 has 13 residues. Trimming pared 1 base from V and 1 base from J, leaving 4 bases between. Per germline, CDR1 SGHVS and CDR2 FNYEAQ. CDR3 amino acids: CASSLGRNTEAFF. DNA for the CDR3: TGTGCCAGCAGCTTAGGGAGGAACACTGAAGCTTTCTTT.

The V gene is TRBV28, the J gene TRBJ2-2; D not resolved. The CDR3 consists of 13 residues. Looked up from germline, CDR1 is MDHEN and CDR2 is SYDVKM. Trimming removed 5 bases from V and 13 bases from J, with 17 bases in between. The CDR3 DNA reads TGTGCCAGCAGTGCCCTGGACCGGTCTGGGCTGTTTTTT. Its protein product is CASSALDRSGLFF. Looking up the rest from reference TRBV28 and TRBJ2-2 gives the full variable domain: DVKVTQSSRYLVKRTGEKVFLECVQDMDHENMFWYRQDPGLGLRLIYFSYDVKMKEKGDIPEGYSVSREKKERFSLILESASTNQTSMYLCASSALDRSGLFFGEGSRLTVL.

The rearrangement joins TRBV10-1 to TRBJ2-3, with TRBD2 as a possible D gene (6 bases). The CDR3 sequence is 15 residues long. The germline gives CDR1 WNHNN, CDR2 SYGVQD (reference sequence). Trimming cost V 0 bases and J 3 bases, with 10 bases left between them. The CDR3: CASSESSGETDTQYF. The CDR3 nucleotides are TGCGCCAGCAGTGAGTCATCGGGAGAGACAGATACGCAGTATTTT.

V usage is TRBV5-4 and J usage is TRBJ2-1, with 7 nucleotides matching TRBD1. CDR1 SGHNT and CDR2 YYREEE come from the germline V gene (reference sequence). The CDR3 spans 15 residues. Trimming cost V 5 bases and J 3 bases; bases outside gene matches: 8. The CDR3 sequence is CASREAGTVYNEQFF. For the CDR3, the DNA is TGTGCCAGCAGAGAAGCCGGGACAGTCTACAATGAGCAGTTCTTC.